Listed here are 27 T cell receptor beta chains from one sample, sequenced in a study of blood T cell repertoires in COVID-19. Assay used: immunoSEQ multiplex PCR; TCRdb lists only in-frame clones, some missing. The repertoire has roughly 180,000 clones, roughly 80% of them found once; the top ten carry roughly 5.1%. Material for sequencing was peripheral blood. The receptors stem from a woman aged 25 to 45 with acute or convalescent COVID-19.

The rearrangement uses TRBV7-9 and TRBJ2-7; possible D gene TRBD2, 5 bases. The germline V and J ends were trimmed by 7 bases and 2 bases, with 12 bases remaining between them. Germline V gives CDR1 SEHNR, CDR2 FQNEAQ (reference sequence). The CDR3 length is 13 residues. The CDR3 protein is CASNQRSTYEQYF. CDR3 bases: TGTGCCAGCAACCAGCGGAGCACCTACGAGCAGTACTTC.

The V call is TRBV28, the J call TRBJ2-7, with 9 bases identical to TRBD1. CDR1 and CDR2 (germline): MDHEN, SYDVKM. The CDR3 has 14 residues. The J segment lost 4 bases and the V segment lost 7 bases, leaving 8 bases of the junction unmatched. The CDR3 here is CASNPGQGRYEQYF. Written as DNA, the CDR3 is TGTGCCAGCAACCCGGGACAGGGTAGGTACGAGCAGTACTTC.

This rearrangement joins TRBV19 to TRBJ2-2; tentatively, D is TRBD2 (6 bases). The germline V gene has CDR1 LNHDA and CDR2 SQIVND (reference sequence). V was pared by 4 bases and J by 6 bases, with 12 bases between. This CDR3 region has 14 residues. This chain's CDR3 is CASSTLRGSGELFF. The CDR3 DNA reads as TGTGCCAGTAGTACCCTCCGGGGGTCCGGGGAGCTGTTTTTT.

This chain joins TRBV28 and TRBJ2-2; TRBD1 matches 8 bases. In germline, CDR1 is MDHEN, CDR2 SYDVKM. The CDR3 extends over 17 amino acids. V dropped 1 base and J dropped 0; count of bases not matched to a gene: 4. The CDR3 nucleotides are TGTGCCAGCAGTTTATTCTGGACAGGGACGAACACCGGGGAGCTGTTTTTT. Its protein product is CASSLFWTGTNTGELFF.

The V call is TRBV13, the J call TRBJ2-5; a weak D match, TRBD2 (6 bases). Trimming stripped 0 bases from V and 5 bases from J, with 16 bases between. Germline V gene lookup returns CDR1 PRHDT and CDR2 FYEKMQ (reference sequence). CDR3 length: 16 amino acids. Here the CDR3 reads CASSLGLGGGGETQYF. The CDR3 bases are TGTGCCAGCAGCTTAGGCCTCGGGGGAGGAGGGGAGACCCAGTACTTC.

The chain joins TRBV19 to TRBJ1-2; TRBD1 aligns across 10 bases. CDR3 length equals 15 residues. The V gene end was trimmed by 5 bases and the J gene end by 6 bases; junction bases not matched to a gene: 9. CDR1 is LNHDA, CDR2 SQIVND, per germline (reference sequence). In DNA, the CDR3 is TGTGCCAGTAGTCCGGGGGGACAGGGGAGCCATGGCTACACCTTC. This codes for CASSPGGQGSHGYTF.

The rearrangement joins TRBV27 to TRBJ2-4, with D perhaps TRBD2 (6 bases). Trimming shortened V by 5 bases and J by 0 bases, and 17 bases separated the two germline ends. CDR1 MNHEY and CDR2 SMNVEV come from the germline V gene (reference sequence). CDR3 length: 17 residues. This chain's CDR3 is CASSTGLAGIAKNIQYF. The CDR3 DNA follows: TGTGCCAGCAGTACGGGTCTCGCGGGGATAGCCAAAAACATTCAGTACTTC.

The chain combines TRBV7-9 with TRBJ2-4; D possibly corresponds to TRBD1 (5 bases). This CDR3 contains 12 residues. V was pared by 5 bases and J by 15 bases, with 17 bases between. Per the germline V gene, CDR1 is SEHNR and CDR2 is FQNEAQ (reference sequence). The chain's CDR3 is CASSPRDTGWYF. CDR3 nucleotide sequence: TGTGCCAGCAGCCCCAGAGACACAGGATGGTACTTC. The whole variable domain, filled in from reference TRBV7-9 and TRBJ2-4, reads DTGVSQNPRHKITKRGQNVTFRCDPISEHNRLYWYRQTLGQGPEFLTYFQNEAQLEKSRLLSDRFSAERPKGSFSTLEIQRTEQGDSAMYLCASSPRDTGWYFGAGTRLSVL.

The chain carries TRBV27 and TRBJ1-4, with D possibly matching TRBD1 (5 bases). V lost 5 bases, J lost 0 bases, and 10 bases lay in between. The CDR3 runs 15 residues. CDR1 and CDR2 from the germline V gene are MNHEY and SMNVEV (reference sequence). CDR3: CASSHTGPTNEKLFF. CDR3 DNA: TGTGCCAGCAGTCATACAGGACCAACTAATGAAAAACTGTTTTTT.

The chain is built from TRBV5-1 and TRBJ1-2; D is undetermined. V was trimmed by 0 bases and J by 9 bases, leaving 12 bases between them. Germline loops: CDR1 SGHRS, CDR2 YFSETQ. The CDR3 loop spans 13 amino acids. CDR3 DNA sequence: TGCGCCAGCAGCTTGGAAGAGACTATGCGCTACACCTTC. Protein sequence: CASSLEETMRYTF.

The chain combines TRBV12-3 or TRBV12-4 with TRBJ2-7; D unclear. The V and J ends lost 3 bases and 2 bases respectively, with 8 bases between them. This CDR3 has 13 amino acids. The DNA of the CDR3 is TGTGCCAGCAGTTTCCCCGACACCTACGAGCAGTACTTC. Its protein product is CASSFPDTYEQYF.

V gene TRBV12-3 or TRBV12-4 combines with J gene TRBJ1-1; D remains unclear. This CDR3 comprises 10 residues. V was clipped by 8 bases and J by 6 bases, with 7 bases between them. The CDR3 loop reads CASSGPEAFF. CDR3 nucleotide sequence: TGTGCCAGCTCCGGTCCTGAAGCTTTCTTT.

J is TRBJ1-1 and V is TRBV30; TRBD1 might be the D (6 bases). Trimming stripped 2 bases from V and 5 bases from J, with 9 bases between. Germline CDR1 is GTSNPN and CDR2 is SVGIG (reference sequence). The CDR3 length is 12 residues. The CDR3 region is CAWSPQGTEAFF. CDR3 DNA: TGTGCCTGGAGTCCGCAGGGGACTGAAGCTTTCTTT.

The chain employs TRBV2 and TRBJ1-2; the match to TRBD1 covers 8 bases. Trimming cost V 4 bases and J 8 bases; bases outside gene matches: 6. From germline, CDR1 is SNHLY and CDR2 FYNNEI. The CDR3 runs 13 residues. For the CDR3, the DNA is TGTGCCAGCAGTGGGACAGGGCTGGAGGGCTACACCTTC. Protein: CASSGTGLEGYTF. The entire variable domain, with the rest obtained from reference TRBV2 and TRBJ1-2, is as follows: EPEVTQTPSHQVTQMGQEVILRCVPISNHLYFYWYRQILGQKVEFLVSFYNNEISEKSEIFDDQFSVERPDGSNFTLKIRSTKLEDSAMYFCASSGTGLEGYTFGSGTRLTVV.

In DNA, the CDR3 is TGTGCCAGCAGTAAAATGGGACAGGGCCAAAACAATCAGCCCCAGCATTTT. It specifies CASSKMGQGQNNQPQHF. The rearrangement joins TRBV2 to TRBJ1-5; 9 nucleotides line up with TRBD1. The V gene end was trimmed by 5 bases and the J gene end by 3 bases; junction bases not matched to a gene: 11. The germline V gene has CDR1 SNHLY and CDR2 FYNNEI. The CDR3 is 17 amino acids.

CDR3 nucleotide sequence: TGTGCCAGCAGAGGCAGGGGAATCCCAGATACGCAGTATTTT. Protein: CASRGRGIPDTQYF. V and J are TRBV7-2 and TRBJ2-3; tentative D call: TRBD1 (6 bases). Per the germline V gene, CDR1 is SGHTA and CDR2 is FQGNSA. Trimming stripped 6 bases from V and 4 bases from J, with 14 bases between. This CDR3 region has 14 residues.

The rearrangement links TRBV27 to TRBJ2-2; TRBD2 is a possible D gene (5 bases). The CDR3 length is 12 residues. Germline-derived CDR1 and CDR2 are MNHEY and SMNVEV (reference sequence). V dropped 5 bases and J dropped 5 bases, with 6 bases sitting between them. CDR3 sequence: CASSRGTGELFF. As DNA, the CDR3 is TGTGCCAGCAGTCGAGGGACCGGGGAGCTGTTTTTT.

The chain is built from TRBV11-2 and TRBJ2-3; 7 bases agree with TRBD2. The CDR3 runs to 16 residues. J gave up 2 bases and V 1 base, and 6 bases lay outside the gene matches. Germline-derived CDR1 and CDR2 are SGHAT and FQNNGV. The DNA of the CDR3 is TGTGCCAGCAGCTTAGGTCCTAGCGGTACCACAGATACGCAGTATTTT. Its translation is CASSLGPSGTTDTQYF.

This clone was seen a handful of times. The rearrangement uses TRBV4-1 and TRBJ2-2, with TRBD2 matching over 7 bases. Unmatched junction bases numbered 6, after V lost 4 bases and J lost 7 bases. The CDR3 covers 14 residues. The germline V gene has CDR1 MGHRA and CDR2 YSYEKL. The CDR3 here is CASSRTSVGGELFF. CDR3 bases: TGCGCCAGCAGCCGAACTAGCGTCGGCGGGGAGCTGTTTTTT.

The chain is built from TRBV14 and TRBJ2-5; 7 nucleotides align to TRBD2. Germline trimming cut 3 bases from V and 2 bases from J; bases unmatched to any gene: 6. The CDR3 spans 15 residues. Germline CDR1 is SGHDN and CDR2 is FVKESK. CDR3 loop: CASSQRGMGQETQYF. The DNA for the CDR3 is TGTGCCAGCAGCCAGCGGGGGATGGGACAAGAGACCCAGTACTTC.

About this clone: A single base separates this from a much larger clone, so it may be a read error. Distinct nucleotide sequences in the sample also encode this CDR3. The chain joins TRBV9 to TRBJ2-5, with 8 bases that match TRBD2. Germline values: CDR1 SGDLS, CDR2 YYNGEE. The junction had 4 bases not matched to a gene; V was cut back by 4 bases and J by 5 bases. This CDR3 comprises 13 residues. The CDR3 region has the DNA TGTGCCAGCAGCCCCCGGGGGGGGGAGACCCAGTACTTC. Translated: CASSPRGGETQYF.

The V and J genes are TRBV28 and TRBJ2-5, with 8 bases lining up with TRBD1. The germline gives CDR1 MDHEN, CDR2 SYDVKM. The V and J ends lost 3 bases and 0 bases, in that order; junction bases with no gene match: 6. The CDR3 contains 16 residues. As DNA, the CDR3 is TGTGCCAGCAGTTTCGGGGACAGGCTTTACCAAGAGACCCAGTACTTC. As protein: CASSFGDRLYQETQYF.

The chain employs TRBV30 and TRBJ2-7; D ambiguous. This CDR3 is built from 13 residues. Trimming cost V 0 bases and J 7 bases, with 13 bases left between them. Germline lookup yields CDR1 GTSNPN and CDR2 SVGIG (reference sequence). CDR3 nucleotide sequence: TGTGCCTGGAGTGTACTTGTGCTGAGGGAGCAGTACTTC. Amino acids: CAWSVLVLREQYF.

This clone was recorded only once. The genes are TRBV7-8 and TRBJ1-6; 8 bases match TRBD1. V shed 4 bases and J 7 bases; nucleotides not matched to a gene: 12. Germline V CDR1 and CDR2: SGHVS, FQNEAQ. The CDR3 sequence is 17 residues long. The CDR3 protein is CASSSLNRGFRNSPLHF. As DNA, the CDR3 is TGTGCCAGCAGCTCCCTTAACAGGGGGTTTCGAAATTCACCCCTCCACTTT.

The CDR3 coding sequence is TGCGCCAGCAGCTTGTCGGCCCAGGGTAGGAATTCACCCCTCCACTTT. This translates into CASSLSAQGRNSPLHF. This chain connects TRBV5-1 to TRBJ1-6; D may be TRBD1 (5 bases). Germline loops: CDR1 SGHRS, CDR2 YFSETQ. V was pared by 1 base and J by 7 bases, with 15 bases between. This CDR3 is built from 16 residues. Together with reference TRBV5-1 and TRBJ1-6, the CDR3 gives the full variable domain: KAGVTQTPRYLIKTRGQQVTLSCSPISGHRSVSWYQQTPGQGLQFLFEYFSETQRNKGNFPGRFSGRQFSNSRSEMNVSTLELGDSALYLCASSLSAQGRNSPLHFGNGTRLTVT.

The chain recombines TRBV6-2 or TRBV6-3 with TRBJ2-1; D possibly corresponds to TRBD1 (5 bases). This CDR3 is built from 17 residues. Germline assignment: CDR1 MNHEY and CDR2 SVGEGT. The V end lost 2 bases, the J end lost 3 bases, and 17 bases lay between the germline ends. The CDR3 DNA follows: TGTGCCAGCAGTTACCCAATCACCGGACACCTCTACAATGAGCAGTTCTTC. It specifies CASSYPITGHLYNEQFF.

The chain links TRBV5-8 to TRBJ1-5, with TRBD1 as a possible D gene (6 bases). Germline assignment: CDR1 SGHTS and CDR2 YDEGEE. This CDR3 contains 13 residues. The V gene lost 5 bases and the J gene lost 3 bases, with 9 bases spanning the gap. DNA for the CDR3: TGTGCCAGCAGGGACAGCCTCAATCAGCCCCAGCATTTT. Its translation: CASRDSLNQPQHF.